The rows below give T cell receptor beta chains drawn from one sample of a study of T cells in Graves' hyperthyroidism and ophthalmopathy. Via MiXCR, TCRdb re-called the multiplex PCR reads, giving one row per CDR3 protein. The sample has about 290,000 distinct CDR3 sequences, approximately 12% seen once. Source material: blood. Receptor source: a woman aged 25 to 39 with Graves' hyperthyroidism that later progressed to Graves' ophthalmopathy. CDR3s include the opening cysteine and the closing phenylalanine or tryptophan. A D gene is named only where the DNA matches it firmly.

CDR3 protein: CASSQELALSYNEQFF
V gene: TRBV3-1
J gene: TRBJ2-1
D gene: .

CDR3 protein: CASSIEGQGARGANVLTF
V gene: TRBV19
J gene: TRBJ2-6
D gene: TRBD1

CDR3 protein: CASSIGQWELNYGYTF
V gene: TRBV19
J gene: TRBJ1-2
D gene: .

CDR3 protein: CSAGTSGRAYEQYF
V gene: TRBV29-1
J gene: TRBJ2-7
D gene: TRBD2

CDR3 protein: CASSPQGIGGYTF
V gene: TRBV12-3/TRBV12-4
J gene: TRBJ1-2
D gene: TRBD1

CDR3 protein: CASSQTGDYNEQFF
V gene: TRBV6-1
J gene: TRBJ2-1
D gene: TRBD1

CDR3 protein: CASSLAGAGGEQFF
V gene: TRBV3-1
J gene: TRBJ2-1
D gene: TRBD2

CDR3 protein: CAISVSEGENIQYF
V gene: TRBV10-3
J gene: TRBJ2-4
D gene: .

CDR3 protein: CASSYREEQYF
V gene: TRBV6-2/TRBV6-3
J gene: TRBJ2-7
D gene: .

CDR3 protein: CASSTFQPTYSNQPQHF
V gene: TRBV19
J gene: TRBJ1-5
D gene: .

CDR3 protein: CASSPREREGRNEQFF
V gene: TRBV7-6
J gene: TRBJ2-1
D gene: TRBD2

CDR3 protein: CATSGGGKQNIQYF
V gene: TRBV24-1
J gene: TRBJ2-4
D gene: TRBD2

CDR3 protein: CASSVRRSAEYGYTF
V gene: TRBV2
J gene: TRBJ1-2
D gene: .

CDR3 protein: CASSFRDRSYEQYF
V gene: TRBV28
J gene: TRBJ2-7
D gene: TRBD1

CDR3 protein: CASSVSSGGYTF
V gene: TRBV9
J gene: TRBJ1-2
D gene: .

CDR3 protein: CASYDQGPDTQYF
V gene: TRBV5-1
J gene: TRBJ2-3
D gene: .

CDR3 protein: CSASAGPGRGGTDTQYF
V gene: TRBV20-1
J gene: TRBJ2-3
D gene: .

CDR3 protein: CSANPTTMTYNEQFF
V gene: TRBV20-1
J gene: TRBJ2-1
D gene: .

CDR3 protein: CASSWGGTNTGELFF
V gene: TRBV7-9
J gene: TRBJ2-2
D gene: .

CDR3 protein: CASSQDREGETQYF
V gene: TRBV3-1
J gene: TRBJ2-5
D gene: TRBD2

CDR3 protein: CASSPGQGVAFF
V gene: TRBV6-1
J gene: TRBJ1-1
D gene: TRBD1

CDR3 protein: CSASSRFAETQYF
V gene: TRBV20-1
J gene: TRBJ2-5
D gene: .

CDR3 protein: CASSRTGEAFF
V gene: TRBV28
J gene: TRBJ1-1
D gene: .

CDR3 protein: CASSLTAGGIDTQYF
V gene: TRBV28
J gene: TRBJ2-3
D gene: TRBD1

CDR3 protein: CASSLGQPYEQYF
V gene: TRBV12-3/TRBV12-4
J gene: TRBJ2-7
D gene: .

CDR3 protein: CASSLGRTGGQGEAFF
V gene: TRBV13
J gene: TRBJ1-1
D gene: TRBD1

CDR3 protein: CSVDLSLTGVASQPQHF
V gene: TRBV29-1
J gene: TRBJ1-5
D gene: TRBD1

CDR3 protein: CASSLLRDYLQETQYF
V gene: TRBV27
J gene: TRBJ2-5
D gene: TRBD2

CDR3 protein: CAWSEGVAFF
V gene: TRBV30
J gene: TRBJ1-1
D gene: .

CDR3 protein: CASSLTGTGSSFF
V gene: TRBV12-3/TRBV12-4
J gene: TRBJ1-1
D gene: TRBD1

CDR3 protein: CASRIFGGSTGELFF
V gene: TRBV27
J gene: TRBJ2-2
D gene: .

CDR3 protein: CASSQRLANYGYTF
V gene: TRBV4-3
J gene: TRBJ1-2
D gene: .

CDR3 protein: CATGISGSFSGELFF
V gene: TRBV6-1
J gene: TRBJ2-2
D gene: TRBD2

CDR3 protein: CASSVDSGANVLTF
V gene: TRBV7-2
J gene: TRBJ2-6
D gene: .

CDR3 protein: CAISDPGRRSTEAFF
V gene: TRBV6-4
J gene: TRBJ1-1
D gene: .

CDR3 protein: CASSAQSWGELFF
V gene: TRBV9
J gene: TRBJ2-2
D gene: .

CDR3 protein: CATSDLTVGRRGTEAFF
V gene: TRBV24-1
J gene: TRBJ1-1
D gene: .

CDR3 protein: CASSAQGSGYDEQYF
V gene: TRBV2
J gene: TRBJ2-7
D gene: .

CDR3 protein: CASSHRTGGGYEQYF
V gene: TRBV4-1
J gene: TRBJ2-7
D gene: TRBD1

CDR3 protein: CSARASGRAGGELFF
V gene: TRBV20-1
J gene: TRBJ2-2
D gene: TRBD2

CDR3 protein: CSVQDRGGAGELFF
V gene: TRBV29-1
J gene: TRBJ2-2
D gene: TRBD1

CDR3 protein: CASSSMTSGSRDEQYF
V gene: TRBV5-1
J gene: TRBJ2-7
D gene: TRBD2

CDR3 protein: CVSSLRTRTDTQYF
V gene: TRBV28
J gene: TRBJ2-3
D gene: .

CDR3 protein: CASTDGAGDTQYF
V gene: TRBV6-2/TRBV6-3
J gene: TRBJ2-3
D gene: .

CDR3 protein: CASSPQPVYTQYF
V gene: TRBV18
J gene: TRBJ2-3
D gene: .

CDR3 protein: CASGVLAGVKNEQFF
V gene: TRBV4-1
J gene: TRBJ2-1
D gene: TRBD2

CDR3 protein: CAISEAWGETQYF
V gene: TRBV19
J gene: TRBJ2-5
D gene: .

CDR3 protein: CASSYRGEDYGYTF
V gene: TRBV6-5
J gene: TRBJ1-2
D gene: .

CDR3 protein: CASSLPGSLLDTQYF
V gene: TRBV28
J gene: TRBJ2-3
D gene: .

CDR3 protein: CASSLLAIADTQYF
V gene: TRBV13
J gene: TRBJ2-3
D gene: .

CDR3 protein: CASPSKRSYGYTF
V gene: TRBV18
J gene: TRBJ1-2
D gene: .

CDR3 protein: CSASGQYYNEQFF
V gene: TRBV20-1
J gene: TRBJ2-1
D gene: .

CDR3 protein: CAISESGSQETQYF
V gene: TRBV10-3
J gene: TRBJ2-5
D gene: .

CDR3 protein: CASSASGWVDMNTEAFF
V gene: TRBV5-5
J gene: TRBJ1-1
D gene: .

CDR3 protein: CASSQGQSYGYTF
V gene: TRBV6-4
J gene: TRBJ1-2
D gene: TRBD1

CDR3 protein: CAISSSGSINEQFF
V gene: TRBV10-3
J gene: TRBJ2-1
D gene: TRBD2

CDR3 protein: CASSWGGQSTDTQYF
V gene: TRBV7-2
J gene: TRBJ2-3
D gene: .

CDR3 protein: CSAKGLAEHTGELFF
V gene: TRBV20-1
J gene: TRBJ2-2
D gene: TRBD2